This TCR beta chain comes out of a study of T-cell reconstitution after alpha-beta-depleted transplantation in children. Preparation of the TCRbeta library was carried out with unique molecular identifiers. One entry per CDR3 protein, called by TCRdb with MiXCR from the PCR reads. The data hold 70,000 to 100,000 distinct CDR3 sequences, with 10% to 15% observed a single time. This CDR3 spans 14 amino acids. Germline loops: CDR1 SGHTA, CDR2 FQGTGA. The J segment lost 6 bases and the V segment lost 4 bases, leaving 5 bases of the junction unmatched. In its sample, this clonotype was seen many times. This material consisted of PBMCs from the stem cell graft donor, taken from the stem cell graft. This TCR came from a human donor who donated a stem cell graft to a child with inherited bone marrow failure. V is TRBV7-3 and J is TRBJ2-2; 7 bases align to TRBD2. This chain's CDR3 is CASSSGLGAGELFF. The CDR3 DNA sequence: TGTGCCAGCAGCTCTGGACTAGGGGCCGGGGAGCTGTTTTTT. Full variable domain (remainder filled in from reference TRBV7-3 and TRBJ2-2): GAGVSQTPSNKVTEKGKYVELRCDPISGHTALYWYRQSLGQGPEFLIYFQGTGAADDSGLPNDRFFAVRPEGSVSTLKIQRTERGDSAVYLCASSSGLGAGELFFGEGSRLTVL.